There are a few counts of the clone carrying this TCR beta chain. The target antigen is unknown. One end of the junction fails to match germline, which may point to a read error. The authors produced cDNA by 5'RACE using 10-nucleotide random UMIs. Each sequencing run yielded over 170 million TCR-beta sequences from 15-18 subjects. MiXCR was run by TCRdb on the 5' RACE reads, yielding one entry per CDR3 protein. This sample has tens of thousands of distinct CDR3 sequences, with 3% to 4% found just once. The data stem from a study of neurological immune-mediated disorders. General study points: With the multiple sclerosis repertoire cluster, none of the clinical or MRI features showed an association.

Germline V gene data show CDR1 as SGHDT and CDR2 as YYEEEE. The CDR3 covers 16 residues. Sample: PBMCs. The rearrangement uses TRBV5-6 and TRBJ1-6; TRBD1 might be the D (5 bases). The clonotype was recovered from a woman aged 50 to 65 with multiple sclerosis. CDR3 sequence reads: CASSPRGGGRNSTLNF. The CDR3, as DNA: TGTGCCAGCAGTCCCCGCGGGGGTGGGCGTAATTCAACCCTCAACTTT.